The 22 T cell receptor beta chains given below trace back to one sample, sequenced in a study of blood T cell repertoires in COVID-19. Generated by immunoSEQ multiplex PCR, the TCRdb table keeps only in-frame clones and is missing some. The table lists around 92,000 clones, 86% of them singletons. The sample consisted of peripheral blood. These receptors were collected from a woman aged 55-70 years in a cohort sampled during active or convalescent COVID-19.

This clone was counted a single time. CDR3 amino acids: CASSPDLNTEAFF. The DNA of the CDR3 is TGTGCCAGCAGCCCGGACTTGAACACTGAAGCTTTCTTT. The V gene is TRBV7-9, the J gene TRBJ1-1, with D hard to call. Germline V CDR1 and CDR2: SEHNR, FQNEAQ (reference sequence). The V and J ends lost 5 bases and 0 bases respectively, with 7 bases between them. The CDR3 length is 13 residues.

This chain connects TRBV6-5 to TRBJ1-1; D is unresolved. The CDR3 spans 11 residues. V lost 6 bases, J lost 3 bases, and 5 bases lay in between. Germline CDR1 reads MNHEY; CDR2 reads SVGAGI. The CDR3 spells CASSLHTEAFF. For the CDR3, the DNA is TGTGCCAGCAGCCTCCACACTGAAGCTTTCTTT.

The chain joins TRBV9 to TRBJ1-4; possibly TRBD1 for D (5 bases). CDR1 SGDLS and CDR2 YYNGEE come from the germline V gene. Trimming removed 0 bases from V and 8 bases from J, with 14 bases in between. This CDR3 contains 15 residues. CDR3 DNA: TGTGCCAGCAGCGTAGGGGCGAGGGAGGGGGAAAAACTGTTTTTT. Translating it yields CASSVGAREGEKLFF.

V is TRBV4-2 and J is TRBJ2-2; 13 bases agree with TRBD2. Germline CDR1 LGHNA, CDR2 YNFKEQ. Losses at the gene ends were 5 bases for V and 0 bases for J; bases not matched to a gene: 0. The CDR3 consists of 16 residues. For the CDR3, the DNA is TGTGCCAGCAGCGGGACTAGCGGGGCGAACACCGGGGAGCTGTTTTTT. Its protein product is CASSGTSGANTGELFF.

V and J are TRBV25-1 and TRBJ2-3, with 7 bases fitting TRBD1. This CDR3 region has 15 residues. Germline CDR1 is MGHDK and CDR2 is SYGVNS. V was clipped by 8 bases and J by 0 bases; unmatched bases: 8. The CDR3 DNA reads as TGTGCCAGCTCCTCGGACAGGAGTAGCACAGATACGCAGTATTTT. This codes for CASSSDRSSTDTQYF.

The gene calls are TRBV2 and TRBJ1-3; D unclear. CDR1 is SNHLY and CDR2 is FYNNEI in the germline V gene. The CDR3 runs to 12 residues. V dropped 5 bases and J dropped 2 bases, with 4 bases sitting between them. In DNA form, the CDR3 reads TGTGCCAGCAGTTCAGCTGGAAACACCATATATTTT. Protein: CASSSAGNTIYF.

The J gene is TRBJ2-2, the V gene TRBV20-1, with unresolved D. Trimming shortened V by 3 bases and J by 6 bases, and 2 bases separated the two germline ends. Germline-derived CDR1 and CDR2 are DFQATT and SNEGSKA (reference sequence). This CDR3 is built from 10 residues. CDR3 protein: CSASSGELFF. CDR3 coding DNA: TGCAGTGCTAGCTCCGGGGAGCTGTTTTTT.

V and J are TRBV6-5 and TRBJ1-4, with D possibly TRBD1 on 5 matching bases. The CDR3 totals 13 residues. The germline V gene has CDR1 MNHEY and CDR2 SVGAGI. V was pared by 6 bases and J by 6 bases, with 11 bases between. The CDR3 here is CASSAVRDEKLFF. DNA for the CDR3: TGTGCCAGCAGCGCGGTCAGGGATGAAAAACTGTTTTTT.

This chain joins TRBV3-1 (or the pseudogene TRBV3-2) and TRBJ2-7; TRBD1 agrees at 10 bases. Germline-derived CDR1 and CDR2 are LGHDT and YNNKEL (reference sequence). The V and J ends lost 1 base and 2 bases, in that order; junction bases with no gene match: 5. This CDR3 contains 16 residues. CDR3 loop: CASSQVPGQGTYEQYF. CDR3 bases: TGTGCCAGCAGCCAAGTTCCGGGACAGGGGACCTACGAGCAGTACTTC.

The chain carries TRBV20-1 and TRBJ2-1; TRBD2 matches at 11 bases. This CDR3 comprises 15 residues. CDR1 and CDR2 from the germline V gene are DFQATT and SNEGSKA (reference sequence). J was trimmed by 4 bases and V by 3 bases; bases with no gene match: 5. The CDR3 sequence: CSASSGTSGYNEQFF. Here the CDR3 DNA reads TGCAGTGCTAGTTCCGGGACTAGCGGATACAATGAGCAGTTCTTC.

This clone occurred once. The rearrangement links TRBV7-3 to TRBJ2-3; 15 positions agree with TRBD2. With 6 bases clipped from V and 0 bases from J, the junction kept 7 bases outside the gene matches. Germline CDR1 is SGHTA and CDR2 is FQGTGA. This CDR3 has 18 amino acids. CDR3 sequence reads: CASRSGTSGGPSTDTQYF. CDR3 nucleotides: TGTGCCAGCAGGTCCGGGACTAGCGGGGGGCCAAGCACAGATACGCAGTATTTT.

This clone was counted a single time. CDR3 protein: CAITKQRKGKARYQPQHF. The CDR3 nucleotides are TGTGCCATCACTAAGCAAAGGAAAGGAAAGGCCAGGTATCAGCCCCAGCATTTT. The chain is built from TRBV10-3 and TRBJ1-5; D uncertain. Deletions cut 7 bases from V and 5 bases from J, with 27 bases between. CDR3 length: 18 amino acids. Germline loops: CDR1 ENHRY, CDR2 SYGVKD.

The chain links TRBV2 to TRBJ1-5; D call uncertain. The CDR3 sequence is 13 residues long. V was clipped by 8 bases and J by 2 bases, with 10 bases between them. The germline gives CDR1 SNHLY, CDR2 FYNNEI. CDR3 protein: CASENVGNQPQHF. CDR3 in DNA: TGTGCCAGCGAGAACGTAGGCAATCAGCCCCAGCATTTT.

The chain employs TRBV7-3 and TRBJ1-1; 7 bases are a match to TRBD1. The CDR3 extends over 14 amino acids. Germline values: CDR1 SGHTA, CDR2 FQGTGA. Unmatched junction bases numbered 7, after V lost 5 bases and J lost 4 bases. The CDR3 DNA reads TGTGCCAGCAGCGCGGGACAGATCGCCACTGAAGCTTTCTTT. Translating gives CASSAGQIATEAFF.

J is TRBJ1-1 and V is TRBV2; unclear D gene. In germline, CDR1 is SNHLY, CDR2 FYNNEI. Between the trimmed V and J ends, which lost 0 bases and 3 bases, there was a span of 20 bases. The CDR3 totals 18 residues. The DNA for the CDR3 is TGTGCCAGCAGTGAAGCGGAGGCCTCAGCCTTAACTTACACTGAAGCTTTCTTT. Translated, it gives CASSEAEASALTYTEAFF. Drawing the rest from reference TRBV2 and TRBJ1-1, the complete variable domain is EPEVTQTPSHQVTQMGQEVILRCVPISNHLYFYWYRQILGQKVEFLVSFYNNEISEKSEIFDDQFSVERPDGSNFTLKIRSTKLEDSAMYFCASSEAEASALTYTEAFFGQGTRLTVV.

Here the CDR3 DNA reads TGTGCCAGCAGCCCCAGGGGGCTTGGGGAGACCCAGTACTTC. It translates to CASSPRGLGETQYF. The chain is built from TRBV7-3 and TRBJ2-5, with 8 bases matching TRBD1. With 5 bases clipped from V and 5 bases from J, the junction kept 7 bases outside the gene matches. Per the germline V gene, CDR1 is SGHTA and CDR2 is FQGTGA. This CDR3 contains 14 residues. The full variable domain, rest sourced from reference TRBV7-3 and TRBJ2-5, is GAGVSQTPSNKVTEKGKYVELRCDPISGHTALYWYRQSLGQGPEFLIYFQGTGAADDSGLPNDRFFAVRPEGSVSTLKIQRTERGDSAVYLCASSPRGLGETQYFGPGTRLLVL.

The V and J genes are TRBV29-1 and TRBJ1-4; D gene unclear. The CDR3 totals 15 residues. Trimming removed 7 bases from V and 2 bases from J, with 17 bases in between. The germline CDR1 and CDR2 sequences are SQVTM and ANQGSEA. The CDR3 DNA reads as TGCAGCGCCCCCAAGTGCTGTGCGACTAATGAAAAACTGTTTTTT. Its protein product is CSAPKCCATNEKLFF.

The rearrangement links TRBV7-2 to TRBJ2-2, with 8 nucleotides matching TRBD1. CDR1 is SGHTA and CDR2 is FQGNSA in the germline V gene. The CDR3 runs 15 residues. The J segment lost 5 bases and the V segment lost 1 base, leaving 3 bases of the junction unmatched. The CDR3 nucleotides are TGTGCCAGCAGCTTAGGGACAGGGTCTACCGGGGAGCTGTTTTTT. Translation: CASSLGTGSTGELFF.

The chain has TRBV18 and TRBJ1-2; a possible D gene is TRBD1 (5 bases). Germline loops: CDR1 KGHSH, CDR2 LQKENI. CDR3 length: 15 residues. The V end was cut by 1 base, the J end by 1 base, with 10 bases between. The CDR3 is CASSPQAQVNYGYTF. The CDR3 nucleotides are TGTGCCAGCTCACCACAGGCACAGGTTAACTATGGCTACACCTTC.

This sequence joins TRBV29-1 and TRBJ2-5; 8 nucleotides agree with TRBD1. V dropped 6 bases and J dropped 4; count of bases not matched to a gene: 13. Germline V gene sequence: CDR1 SQVTM, CDR2 ANQGSEA. The CDR3 is 15 residues long. The CDR3 DNA sequence: TGCAGCGTAATTCGTCAGGGGGCCGGACGAGAGACCCAGTACTTC. Protein: CSVIRQGAGRETQYF.

The V call is TRBV27, the J call TRBJ2-7; 9 nucleotides match TRBD1. The CDR3 runs to 16 residues. Germline V gives CDR1 MNHEY, CDR2 SMNVEV (reference sequence). J was trimmed by 3 bases and V by 8 bases; bases with no gene match: 14. CDR3 residues: CASALLGQGVIYEQYF. As DNA, the CDR3 is TGTGCCAGCGCCCTCTTGGGACAGGGAGTTATCTACGAGCAGTACTTC.

V gene TRBV12-3 or TRBV12-4 combines with J gene TRBJ1-5; D ambiguous. The CDR3 covers 13 residues. V gave up 3 bases and J gave up 1 base, with 4 bases separating them. CDR3 sequence: CASSFQSNQPQHF. Written as DNA, the CDR3 is TGTGCCAGCAGTTTTCAGAGCAATCAGCCCCAGCATTTT.